A selection of T cell receptor beta chains follows, all from one sample in a study of T cell responses to AZD1222 COVID-19 vaccine. The repertoire was sequenced with immunoSEQ multiplex PCR; TCRdb's copy has only in-frame clones and lacks some. This table holds around 83,000 clones, over 75% found once. The specimen comprised peripheral blood, sampled 28 days after the second AZD1222 dose. The receptors originated from an adult who received the AZD1222 COVID-19 vaccine. Both conserved end residues are part of each CDR3. The D gene is left open where the match is weak. Clone size is given for some rows only: seen once, a few or many times, or a class if the clone is expanded.

J gene: TRBJ1-1
V gene: TRBV2
clone size: .
D gene: .
CDR3 DNA: TGTGCCAGCCACGGGGTTGGGGTGAACACTGAAGCTTTCTTT
CDR3 protein: CASHGVGVNTEAFF

J gene: TRBJ1-5
V gene: TRBV7-2
clone size: .
D gene: .
CDR3 DNA: TGTGCCAGCAGCTTAGTAGGGGCAGCCAATCAGCCCCAGCATTTT
CDR3 protein: CASSLVGAANQPQHF

J gene: TRBJ1-2
V gene: TRBV30
clone size: .
D gene: .
CDR3 DNA: TGTGCCTGGAACCCCAGCACGATGGTAGATGGCTACACCTTC
CDR3 protein: CAWNPSTMVDGYTF

J gene: TRBJ1-1
V gene: TRBV19
clone size: .
D gene: .
CDR3 DNA: TGTGCCAGTAGTAACAGGGCCAACATGAACACTGAAGCTTTCTTT
CDR3 protein: CASSNRANMNTEAFF

J gene: TRBJ1-2
V gene: TRBV28
clone size: .
D gene: .
CDR3 DNA: TGTGCCAGCAGATCCAGGTGGGGGGTCCCGACTAACTATGGCTACACCTTC
CDR3 protein: CASRSRWGVPTNYGYTF

J gene: TRBJ2-3
V gene: TRBV29-1
clone size: .
D gene: .
CDR3 DNA: TGCAGCGTTTACGACCCGGCAGCCTACACAGATACGCAGTATTTT
CDR3 protein: CSVYDPAAYTDTQYF

J gene: TRBJ1-1
V gene: TRBV2
clone size: .
D gene: .
CDR3 DNA: TGTGCCAGCAAAGATAACACTGAAGCTTTCTTT
CDR3 protein: CASKDNTEAFF

J gene: TRBJ2-3
V gene: TRBV25-1
clone size: .
D gene: .
CDR3 DNA: TGTGCCAGCAGTAAAACGGACGGTATTGGCGGCGCAGATACGCAGTATTTT
CDR3 protein: CASSKTDGIGGADTQYF

J gene: TRBJ1-3
V gene: TRBV5-1
clone size: .
D gene: .
CDR3 DNA: TGCGCCAGCAGCTTAGACGGTCAACCTGGAAACACCATATATTTT
CDR3 protein: CASSLDGQPGNTIYF

J gene: TRBJ2-5
V gene: TRBV28
clone size: .
D gene: TRBD1
CDR3 DNA: TGTGCCAGCAGTAGCGCCGGGACAGGGAAAGAGACCCAGTACTTC
CDR3 protein: CASSSAGTGKETQYF

J gene: TRBJ2-7
V gene: TRBV25-1
clone size: once
D gene: TRBD1
CDR3 DNA: TGTGCCAGCAGTGGGGGACAGGGGAACGAGCAGTACTTC
CDR3 protein: CASSGGQGNEQYF

J gene: TRBJ1-2
V gene: TRBV13
clone size: .
D gene: .
CDR3 DNA: TGTGCCAGCAGCTCCACCCCGGACCGTTTTGACACCTTC
CDR3 protein: CASSSTPDRFDTF

J gene: TRBJ2-1
V gene: TRBV19
clone size: .
D gene: .
CDR3 DNA: TGTGCCAGTAGTATAGATGGTCTAGTCGGGCAGTTCTTC
CDR3 protein: CASSIDGLVGQFF

J gene: TRBJ1-5
V gene: TRBV28
clone size: once
D gene: TRBD1
CDR3 DNA: TGTGCCAGCAGTTCCGGTAGGGGACAGGGGCGCTATAGCAATCAGCCCCAGCATTTT
CDR3 protein: CASSSGRGQGRYSNQPQHF

J gene: TRBJ1-5
V gene: TRBV5-4
clone size: .
D gene: .
CDR3 DNA: TGTGCCAGCAACGAACCGGGGCCCCCTCCTCGATGTTATAGCAATCAGCCCCAGCATTTT
CDR3 protein: CASNEPGPPPRCYSNQPQHF

J gene: TRBJ1-1
V gene: TRBV10-1
clone size: once
D gene: .
CDR3 DNA: TGCGCCAGCAGGGGTGGGGGCTCGGACACTGAAGCTTTCTTT
CDR3 protein: CASRGGGSDTEAFF

J gene: TRBJ2-7
V gene: TRBV12-3/TRBV12-4
clone size: .
D gene: .
CDR3 DNA: TGTGCCAGCAGTCCACCCGACGGCTACGAGCAGTACTTC
CDR3 protein: CASSPPDGYEQYF

J gene: TRBJ2-6
V gene: TRBV7-2
clone size: .
D gene: TRBD2
CDR3 DNA: TGTGCCAGCAGCCGCGGGGGGACTGGGGCCAACGTCCTGACTTTC
CDR3 protein: CASSRGGTGANVLTF

J gene: TRBJ2-7
V gene: TRBV3-1/TRBV3-2
clone size: .
D gene: .
CDR3 DNA: TGTGCCACCGGGCAGCTCTACGAGCAGTACTTC
CDR3 protein: CATGQLYEQYF

J gene: TRBJ1-5
V gene: TRBV6-5
clone size: .
D gene: .
CDR3 DNA: TGTGCCAGCAGTTACTCGAGGGCAGTGAATCAGCCCCAGCATTTT
CDR3 protein: CASSYSRAVNQPQHF

J gene: TRBJ1-4
V gene: TRBV7-2
clone size: .
D gene: TRBD1
CDR3 DNA: TGTGCCAGCAGGTCAGGGGGGAGTGATGAAAAACTGTTTTTT
CDR3 protein: CASRSGGSDEKLFF

J gene: TRBJ1-1
V gene: TRBV6-5
clone size: .
D gene: TRBD1
CDR3 DNA: TGTGCCAGCAGTTACAGGGCAGGGGGAGGGGACACTGAAGCTTTCTTT
CDR3 protein: CASSYRAGGGDTEAFF

J gene: TRBJ1-1
V gene: TRBV10-3
clone size: .
D gene: .
CDR3 DNA: TGTGCCATCAGCCCACAGAACTTGAACACTGAAGCTTTCTTT
CDR3 protein: CAISPQNLNTEAFF

J gene: TRBJ2-1
V gene: TRBV5-4
clone size: .
D gene: TRBD1
CDR3 DNA: TGTGCCGTACAGACAGGGGTTATCCACAATGAGCAGTTCTTC
CDR3 protein: CAVQTGVIHNEQFF

J gene: TRBJ2-2
V gene: TRBV6-1
clone size: few
D gene: TRBD2
CDR3 DNA: TGTGCCAGCAGTGAAGCAGCGGGGGGGCCCGGGGAGCTGTTTTTT
CDR3 protein: CASSEAAGGPGELFF

J gene: TRBJ1-1
V gene: TRBV19
clone size: .
D gene: .
CDR3 DNA: TGTGCCAGTAGTCTTGCTGTCGAGGCCGGGACTGAAGCTTTCTTT
CDR3 protein: CASSLAVEAGTEAFF

J gene: TRBJ2-2
V gene: TRBV24-1
clone size: .
D gene: TRBD2
CDR3 DNA: TGTGCCACCAGTGATCGGACTAGCGGGGGGGCAGCCGGGGAGCTGTTTTTT
CDR3 protein: CATSDRTSGGAAGELFF

J gene: TRBJ2-7
V gene: TRBV7-8
clone size: .
D gene: TRBD2
CDR3 DNA: TGTGCCAGCAGCTTAGCGGGACTAGCGGGGAAGAACGAGCAGTACTTC
CDR3 protein: CASSLAGLAGKNEQYF

J gene: TRBJ2-6
V gene: TRBV19
clone size: .
D gene: TRBD1
CDR3 DNA: TGTGCCAGTAGTACCCGACAAACGGGACAGGGCTCTGGGGCCAACGTCCTGACTTTC
CDR3 protein: CASSTRQTGQGSGANVLTF

J gene: TRBJ1-2
V gene: TRBV28
clone size: .
D gene: TRBD1
CDR3 DNA: TGTGCCAGCAGTTTATCCCGGGGACAGGGGGCAAATGGCTACACCTTC
CDR3 protein: CASSLSRGQGANGYTF

J gene: TRBJ1-3
V gene: TRBV3-1/TRBV3-2
clone size: .
D gene: .
CDR3 DNA: TGTGCCAGCAGCCTAGGGTGGGCTGGAAACACCATATATTTT
CDR3 protein: CASSLGWAGNTIYF

J gene: TRBJ1-6
V gene: TRBV6-5
clone size: .
D gene: .
CDR3 DNA: TGTGCCAGCAGTTTTTTCCTAGGCTCCTATAATTCACCCCTCCACTTT
CDR3 protein: CASSFFLGSYNSPLHF

J gene: TRBJ1-1
V gene: TRBV3-1/TRBV3-2
clone size: once
D gene: .
CDR3 DNA: TGTGCCAGCAGCCTATTAAGAGGGAGTATTGAAGCTTTCTTT
CDR3 protein: CASSLLRGSIEAFF

J gene: TRBJ1-2
V gene: TRBV11-2
clone size: .
D gene: .
CDR3 DNA: TGTGCCAGCAGCTTAGAGGGACGGAACTATGGCTACACCTTC
CDR3 protein: CASSLEGRNYGYTF

J gene: TRBJ1-5
V gene: TRBV19
clone size: .
D gene: .
CDR3 DNA: TGTGCCACTAAAACCCATACTAGCAATCAGCCCCAGCATTTT
CDR3 protein: CATKTHTSNQPQHF

J gene: TRBJ2-3
V gene: TRBV11-3
clone size: few
D gene: .
CDR3 DNA: TGTGCCAGCTCCTCCGGGGGGCAGAAGTCCCGGGAGTATTTT
CDR3 protein: CASSSGGQKSREYF

J gene: TRBJ2-3
V gene: TRBV7-9
clone size: .
D gene: .
CDR3 DNA: TGTGCCAGCAGCTTGCAGGGGGGAAGCACAGATACGCAGTATTTT
CDR3 protein: CASSLQGGSTDTQYF

J gene: TRBJ1-4
V gene: TRBV6-6
clone size: .
D gene: .
CDR3 DNA: TGTGCCAGCAGTTACCAGGGCCTTAATGAAAAACTGTTTTTT
CDR3 protein: CASSYQGLNEKLFF

J gene: TRBJ1-2
V gene: TRBV6-5
clone size: .
D gene: .
CDR3 DNA: TGTGCCAGCAGGCCCGGGACACTCTATGGCTACACCTTC
CDR3 protein: CASRPGTLYGYTF

J gene: TRBJ1-2
V gene: TRBV28
clone size: once
D gene: .
CDR3 DNA: .
CDR3 protein: CASSSSARGVGDNGYTF

J gene: TRBJ1-4
V gene: TRBV3-1/TRBV3-2
clone size: .
D gene: TRBD1
CDR3 DNA: TGTGCCAGCAGCTTGGGGACAGGAGGGGCCTCTGGAAAACTGTTTTTT
CDR3 protein: CASSLGTGGASGKLFF

J gene: TRBJ2-1
V gene: TRBV14
clone size: .
D gene: .
CDR3 DNA: TGTGCCAGCAGCCAAGTGCGGGGAAATCAGCAGTTCTTC
CDR3 protein: CASSQVRGNQQFF

J gene: TRBJ1-5
V gene: TRBV28
clone size: .
D gene: TRBD1
CDR3 DNA: TGTGCCAGCAGTGGACGGACAGGCCTTGGGCAGCCCCAGCATTTT
CDR3 protein: CASSGRTGLGQPQHF

J gene: TRBJ1-3
V gene: TRBV6-1
clone size: once
D gene: .
CDR3 DNA: TGTGCCAGCAGTGAAGCCTGGGGAAACACCATATATTTT
CDR3 protein: CASSEAWGNTIYF

J gene: TRBJ1-5
V gene: TRBV7-2
clone size: .
D gene: .
CDR3 DNA: TGTGCCAGCAGCTTCAGGGACTCCTTTTTGTCCCAGCATTTT
CDR3 protein: CASSFRDSFLSQHF

J gene: TRBJ2-2
V gene: TRBV9
clone size: .
D gene: .
CDR3 DNA: TGTGCCAGCAGCGTAGTTCGGCAGGGAAACACCGGGGAGCTGTTTTTT
CDR3 protein: CASSVVRQGNTGELFF

J gene: TRBJ1-1
V gene: TRBV5-1
clone size: .
D gene: TRBD1
CDR3 DNA: TGCGCCAGCAGCTTAGGGGGCGCCTATAGTGAAGCTTTCTTT
CDR3 protein: CASSLGGAYSEAFF

J gene: TRBJ2-7
V gene: TRBV5-6
clone size: .
D gene: .
CDR3 DNA: TGTGCCAGCAGCTACCGACAACAGCCTGTAATCTACGAGCAGTACTTC
CDR3 protein: CASSYRQQPVIYEQYF

J gene: TRBJ1-1
V gene: TRBV7-2
clone size: .
D gene: TRBD1
CDR3 DNA: TGTGCCAGCAGCTCGAGACAGGGGGCCCGTGAAGCTTTCTTT
CDR3 protein: CASSSRQGAREAFF

J gene: TRBJ1-5
V gene: TRBV2
clone size: .
D gene: TRBD1
CDR3 DNA: TGTGCCAGCAGTGCCGAGACAGGGTCGGGCAATCAGCCCCAGCATTTT
CDR3 protein: CASSAETGSGNQPQHF

J gene: TRBJ1-2
V gene: TRBV6-5
clone size: .
D gene: TRBD1
CDR3 DNA: TGTGCCAGCAGATTGACAGGGGGAGGCTACACCTTC
CDR3 protein: CASRLTGGGYTF

J gene: TRBJ2-1
V gene: TRBV10-3
clone size: .
D gene: .
CDR3 DNA: TGTGCCATCAGTGTGGGGAACTTTCGGGGAGGTGAGCAGTTCTTC
CDR3 protein: CAISVGNFRGGEQFF

J gene: TRBJ2-7
V gene: TRBV5-4
clone size: .
D gene: .
CDR3 DNA: TGTGCCAGCAGCTTGACCACAGGGTCTTTGGGCGAGCAGTACTTC
CDR3 protein: CASSLTTGSLGEQYF

J gene: TRBJ2-1
V gene: TRBV4-3
clone size: .
D gene: TRBD2
CDR3 DNA: TGCGCCAGCAGCAGGGGTACGGCGGGGGGGCCTGGTGAGCAGTTCTTC
CDR3 protein: CASSRGTAGGPGEQFF

J gene: TRBJ2-2
V gene: TRBV9
clone size: .
D gene: TRBD2
CDR3 DNA: TGTGCCAGCAGCGTATTAGCGGGGGGGCAAGGCGGGGAGCTGTTTTTT
CDR3 protein: CASSVLAGGQGGELFF

J gene: TRBJ2-5
V gene: TRBV9
clone size: .
D gene: TRBD2
CDR3 DNA: TGTGCCAGCAGCGTAGGGGCGGGGGTTACCGAGACCCAGTACTTC
CDR3 protein: CASSVGAGVTETQYF

J gene: TRBJ1-1
V gene: TRBV10-3
clone size: once
D gene: .
CDR3 DNA: TGTGCCATCAGTGAGGTGAACACTGAAGCTTTCTTT
CDR3 protein: CAISEVNTEAFF

J gene: TRBJ2-5
V gene: TRBV11-2
clone size: .
D gene: TRBD2
CDR3 DNA: TGTGCCAGCAGCACCGGAAGGCTAGCGGGGGAAGAGACCCAGTACTTC
CDR3 protein: CASSTGRLAGEETQYF